The source of this T cell receptor beta chain is a study of blood T cell repertoires in COVID-19. Generated by immunoSEQ multiplex PCR, the TCRdb table keeps only in-frame clones and is missing some. Seen here are over 110,000 clones, roughly 88% observed once, and the top ten hold 25% to 30%. Trimming shortened V by 2 bases and J by 4 bases, and 11 bases separated the two germline ends. Germline V gene lookup returns CDR1 SGHAT and CDR2 FQNNGV. The CDR3 loop spans 15 amino acids. A single count supports this clone. The receptor was derived from a human donor in a cohort sampled during active COVID-19. The sample taken for sequencing was peripheral blood. The chain joins TRBV11-2 to TRBJ1-4; unclear D gene. CDR3 loop: CASSLLPRGNEKLFF. CDR3 nucleotides: TGTGCCAGCAGCTTACTCCCCCGGGGTAATGAAAAACTGTTTTTT.